This record looks at one TCR beta chain sequence and its context. Measured with immunoSEQ multiplex PCR; TCRdb has only the in-frame clones, and not every one. Of tens of thousands of clones detected, 80% to 90% appear once; the ten largest clones hold nearly 5%. The data derive from a study of blood T cell repertoires in COVID-19. Study at large: Sites across the United States, Italy and Spain contributed samples from acute and convalescent COVID-19.

There are 14 residues in the CDR3. Germline V gives CDR1 LNHDA, CDR2 SQIVND (reference sequence). With 3 bases removed from V and 6 bases from J, the gap between germline ends came to 15 bases. The receptor was derived from a woman of 80 years or more with acute or convalescent COVID-19. The sequenced material came from peripheral blood. The chain employs TRBV19 and TRBJ2-7; D unresolved. CDR3 DNA: TGTGCCAGTAGTATCGGCACAGTATTTTCCGAGCAGTACTTC. Translation gives CASSIGTVFSEQYF.